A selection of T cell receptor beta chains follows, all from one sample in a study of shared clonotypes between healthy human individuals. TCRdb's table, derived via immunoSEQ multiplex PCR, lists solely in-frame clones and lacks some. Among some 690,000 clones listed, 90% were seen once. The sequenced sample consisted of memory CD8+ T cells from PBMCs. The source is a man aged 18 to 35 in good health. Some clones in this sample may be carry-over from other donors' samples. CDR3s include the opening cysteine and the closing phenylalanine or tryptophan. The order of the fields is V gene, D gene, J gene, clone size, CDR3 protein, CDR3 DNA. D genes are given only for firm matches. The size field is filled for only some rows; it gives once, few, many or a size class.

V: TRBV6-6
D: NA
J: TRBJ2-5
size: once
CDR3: CASRQTTGTQETQYF
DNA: TGTGCCAGCAGACAAACGACGGGGACACAAGAGACCCAGTACTTC

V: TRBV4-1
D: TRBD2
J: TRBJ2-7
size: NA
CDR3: CASSQGASGAYEQYF
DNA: TGCGCCAGCAGCCAAGGAGCTAGCGGTGCCTACGAGCAGTACTTC

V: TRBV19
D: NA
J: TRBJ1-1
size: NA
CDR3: CASTFRRGGAEAFF
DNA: TGTGCCAGTACTTTCCGACGGGGTGGTGCTGAAGCTTTCTTT

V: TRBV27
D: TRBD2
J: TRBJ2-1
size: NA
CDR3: CAVRLAGGVNEQFF
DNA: TGTGCCGTTAGACTAGCGGGAGGGGTAAATGAGCAGTTCTTC

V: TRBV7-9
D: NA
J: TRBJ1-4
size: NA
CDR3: CASSYETGPTNEKLFF
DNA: TGTGCCAGCAGCTACGAAACAGGGCCAACTAATGAAAAACTGTTTTTT

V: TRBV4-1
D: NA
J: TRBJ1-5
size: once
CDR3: CASSQTGFNQPQHF
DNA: TGCGCCAGCAGCCAAACAGGGTTCAATCAGCCCCAGCATTTT

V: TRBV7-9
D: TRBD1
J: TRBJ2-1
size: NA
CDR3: CASSQKAGTGIYNEQFF
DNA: TGTGCCAGCAGCCAAAAGGCCGGGACAGGGATATACAATGAGCAGTTCTTC

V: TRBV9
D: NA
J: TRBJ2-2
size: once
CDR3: CASSVARGKNTGELFF
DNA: TGTGCCAGCAGCGTAGCGAGAGGGAAAAACACCGGGGAGCTGTTTTTT

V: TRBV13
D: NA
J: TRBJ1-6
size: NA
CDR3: CASSFTQSSYNSPLHF
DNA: TGTGCCAGCAGCTTCACACAGAGCTCCTATAATTCACCCCTCCACTTT

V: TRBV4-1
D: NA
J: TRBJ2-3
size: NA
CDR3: CASSQVLFTAADTQYF
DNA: TGCGCCAGCAGCCAAGTCCTATTTACGGCGGCAGATACGCAGTATTTT

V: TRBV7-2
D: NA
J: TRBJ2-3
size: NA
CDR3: CASRLNRAPRDTQYF
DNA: TGTGCCAGCAGGTTGAACCGGGCTCCGCGTGATACGCAGTATTTT

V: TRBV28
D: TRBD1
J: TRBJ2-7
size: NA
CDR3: CASSFPGTGGYYEQYF
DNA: TGTGCCAGCAGTTTTCCAGGGACAGGGGGATACTACGAGCAGTACTTC

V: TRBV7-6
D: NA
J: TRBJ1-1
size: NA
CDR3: CASSLNSLNTEAFF
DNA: TGTGCCAGCAGCTTAAACAGCTTGAACACTGAAGCTTTCTTT

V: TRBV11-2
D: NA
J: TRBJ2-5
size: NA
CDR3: CASSLTRGGLKTQYF
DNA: TGTGCCAGCAGCCTCACCAGGGGGGGTCTGAAGACCCAGTACTTC

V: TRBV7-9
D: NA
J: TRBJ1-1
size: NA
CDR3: CASSGDLRGTEAFF
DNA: TGTGCCAGCAGCGGAGACCTACGAGGCACTGAAGCTTTCTTT

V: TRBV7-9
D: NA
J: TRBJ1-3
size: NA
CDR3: CASRPGTAGNTIYF
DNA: TGTGCCAGCAGACCAGGGACGGCTGGAAACACCATATATTTT

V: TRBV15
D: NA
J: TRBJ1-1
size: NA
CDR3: CATRTDTMNTEAFF
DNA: TGTGCCACCAGGACAGACACCATGAACACTGAAGCTTTCTTT

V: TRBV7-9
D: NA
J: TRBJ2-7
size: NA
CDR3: CASSLGAALGDEQYF
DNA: TGTGCCAGCAGCCTGGGGGCGGCTCTAGGGGACGAGCAGTACTTC

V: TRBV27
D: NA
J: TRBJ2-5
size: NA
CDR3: CASSSGMGETQYF
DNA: TGTGCCAGCAGTTCCGGGATGGGGGAGACCCAGTACTTC

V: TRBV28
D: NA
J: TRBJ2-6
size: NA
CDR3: CASSFRTAGANVLTF
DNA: TGTGCCAGCAGTTTTAGGACAGCCGGGGCCAACGTCCTGACTTTC

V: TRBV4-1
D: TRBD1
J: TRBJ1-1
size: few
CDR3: CASSLRTGDTEAFF
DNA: TGCGCCAGCAGTCTTAGGACAGGGGATACTGAAGCTTTCTTT

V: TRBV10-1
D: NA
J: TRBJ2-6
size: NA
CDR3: CASSERRQYARGANVLTF
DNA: TGCGCCAGCAGTGAGAGGCGGCAGTACGCACGTGGGGCCAACGTCCTGACTTTC

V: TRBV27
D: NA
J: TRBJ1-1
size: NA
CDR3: CASIRGDTEAFF
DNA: TGTGCCAGCATTAGGGGCGACACTGAAGCTTTCTTT

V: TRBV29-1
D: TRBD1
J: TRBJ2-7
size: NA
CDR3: CSAADRGPGEQYF
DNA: TGCAGCGCAGCGGACAGGGGACCGGGGGAGCAGTACTTC

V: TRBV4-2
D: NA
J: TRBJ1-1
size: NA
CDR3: CASSQAMGGWTEAFF
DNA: TGTGCCAGCAGCCAAGCGATGGGGGGATGGACTGAAGCTTTCTTT

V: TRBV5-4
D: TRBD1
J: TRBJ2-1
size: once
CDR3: CASSSRDSNYNEQFF
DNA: TGTGCCAGCAGCTCAAGGGACAGTAACTACAATGAGCAGTTCTTC

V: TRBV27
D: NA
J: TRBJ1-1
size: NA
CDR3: CASSGGLEAFF
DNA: TGTGCCAGCAGCGGCGGACTTGAAGCTTTCTTT

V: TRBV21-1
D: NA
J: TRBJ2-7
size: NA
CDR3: CASSITKEQYF
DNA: TGTGCCAGCAGCATAACAAAGGAGCAGTACTTC

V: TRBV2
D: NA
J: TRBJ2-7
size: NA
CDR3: CASSARQRGGDEQYF
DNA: TGTGCCAGCAGTGCCCGACAGCGTGGAGGCGACGAGCAGTACTTC

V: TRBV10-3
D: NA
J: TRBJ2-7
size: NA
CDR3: CAIRGGVAYEQYF
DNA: TGTGCCATCAGAGGTGGGGTAGCGTACGAGCAGTACTTC

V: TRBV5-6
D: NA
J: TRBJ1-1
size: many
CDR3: CASSPTFSGIEAFF
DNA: TGTGCCAGCAGCCCCACATTTTCGGGGATTGAAGCTTTCTTT

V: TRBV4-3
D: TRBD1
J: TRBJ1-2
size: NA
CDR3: CASSQDRVGRGPANYGYTF
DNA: TGCGCCAGCAGCCAAGATCGGGTGGGCAGGGGGCCAGCTAACTATGGCTACACCTTC

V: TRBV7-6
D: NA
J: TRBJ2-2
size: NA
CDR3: CASTSRVPGELFF
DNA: TGTGCCAGCACCTCCAGGGTACCCGGGGAGCTGTTTTTT

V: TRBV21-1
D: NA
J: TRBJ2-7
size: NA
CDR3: CASRGWEWQGGYEQYF
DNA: TGTGCCAGCAGAGGGTGGGAATGGCAGGGAGGCTACGAGCAGTACTTC

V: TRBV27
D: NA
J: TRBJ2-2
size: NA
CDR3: CASSSYLAGELFF
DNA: TGTGCCAGCAGTTCCTACTTAGCCGGGGAGCTGTTTTTT

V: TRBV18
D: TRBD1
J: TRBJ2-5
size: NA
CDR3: CASSPTGFFQETQYF
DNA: TGTGCCAGCTCACCGACAGGGTTTTTCCAAGAGACCCAGTACTTC

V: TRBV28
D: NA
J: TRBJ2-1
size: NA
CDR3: CASSPRRSNRNEQFF
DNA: TGTGCCAGCAGTCCGAGGAGATCCAACCGTAATGAGCAGTTCTTC

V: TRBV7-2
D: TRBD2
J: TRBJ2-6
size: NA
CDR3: CASSLNWPAGAPGANVLTF
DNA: TGTGCCAGCAGCTTAAATTGGCCCGCGGGAGCACCTGGGGCCAACGTCCTGACTTTC

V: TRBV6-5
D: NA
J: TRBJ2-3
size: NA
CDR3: CASSYRNSPQYF
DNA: TGTGCCAGCAGTTACCGGAACTCCCCGCAGTATTTT

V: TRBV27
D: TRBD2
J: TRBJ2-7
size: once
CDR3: CASSLLGASGNPYEQYF
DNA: TGTGCCAGCAGTTTACTAGGGGCTAGCGGGAACCCCTACGAGCAGTACTTC

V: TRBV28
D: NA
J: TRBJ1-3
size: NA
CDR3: CASSLPAPGNTIYF
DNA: TGTGCCAGCAGTCTCCCCGCCCCTGGAAACACCATATATTTT